This TCR beta chain comes out of a study of T cells after yellow fever vaccination (dated by TCRdb to between 2018 and 2021). Regarding the complete study: The SMART-Seq v4 Ultra Low Input RNA kit was used to prepare libraries from fractions with low cell numbers. Bulk TCR alpha and beta repertoires were sequenced longitudinally to track T-cell clones before and after primary and booster YFV17D yellow fever vaccination. Two healthy male donors, one aged 18 to 29 and one aged 30 to 39 years, were included in the cohort. Blood samples were taken at several timepoints before and after primary and secondary immunization, and bulk PBMC replicates and cell subsets were isolated. General conclusions and limits of the study: The secondary T-cell response was found to be weaker but faster than the primary response, with a peak reached on day 5 rather than on day 15. The study included only a couple of donors, which limits how far the findings can be generalized. Computational filtering was needed because FACS-sorted repertoires could contain abundant contaminating clonotypes from the bulk population. A small share of clonotypes occurred in both CD4 and CD8 compartments, likely arising from convergent recombination. After the booster, most of the clones that had expanded following primary vaccination were detected again (96% of CD4 and around 87% of CD8), which suggests that memory was broadly maintained.

The CDR3 has 15 amino acids, counting the end cysteine and phenylalanine. The entry retains the CDR3 DNA only, 45 bases that are in frame from base 1. Per the germline V gene, SGHTA is the CDR1 and FQGNSA is the CDR2. Trimming removed 2 bases from V and 5 bases from J, leaving 15 bases between the germline ends. Synthesis of TCR cDNA relied on 5'RACE template switching, a step that introduced a universal primer site along with unique molecular identifiers. Priming of cDNA synthesis was performed from both the TCR alpha and TCR beta constant segments. Library amplification involved two PCR steps, and the second step added sample barcodes and sequencing adapters. Sequencing of libraries was performed on Illumina HiSeq 2500 (2x100 bp) or NovaSeq (2x150 bp). Per the source publication's procedure: Demultiplexing of reads and collapsing into UMI consensus sequences were performed with MIGEC, and V(D)J alignment was carried out with MiXCR. Using edgeR on replicate PBMC samples, clonotypes were called vaccine-responding if FDR was below 0.01 and the log2 fold change was above 5 up to day 15. Each bulk clonotype received a CD4 or CD8 identity based on whether the sequenced CD4 or CD8 repertoire contained that clonotype at higher abundance. TCRdb reanalyzed the raw reads on its own, using fastp at Q25 for trimming and MiXCR for clone calling, and kept in-frame beta chains. Each CDR3 protein appears once, grouped with its most common genes and DNA. The V and J calls reflect TCRdb's pipeline rather than the authors' work. This sample comprises about 400,000 distinct CDR3 sequences, about 9.9% of them detected only once. About 17% of the sample is held by the ten biggest clonotypes.

According to the study, the label for this sample's treatment or condition signals: live attenuated yellow fever vaccine strain. At every blood-draw timepoint, two biological replicates of bulk PBMCs were collected. A standard Ficoll-Paque protocol was used to isolate PBMCs from peripheral blood. TriZol was used to extract RNA from bulk PBMCs, from CD4 and CD8 fractions, and from dextramer-positive and dextramer-negative fractions. This clonotype was observed a handful of times. Its antigen target is currently unknown. Per-base quality was not reported, and no clone a single base away is much larger than it.

The chain is assembled from TRBV7-2 and TRBJ1-1; TRBD1 is perhaps the D gene, given 6 matching bases. This TCR derives from a man aged 18 to 30 who received the YFV17D yellow fever vaccine. The material was PBMCs, obtained on the day of the first yellow fever vaccination. The nucleotide sequence reads as follows: TGTGCCAGCAGCTTAATCAGGGGTTTGGGTACTGAAGCTTTCTTT. This sequence encodes CASSLIRGLGTEAFF.